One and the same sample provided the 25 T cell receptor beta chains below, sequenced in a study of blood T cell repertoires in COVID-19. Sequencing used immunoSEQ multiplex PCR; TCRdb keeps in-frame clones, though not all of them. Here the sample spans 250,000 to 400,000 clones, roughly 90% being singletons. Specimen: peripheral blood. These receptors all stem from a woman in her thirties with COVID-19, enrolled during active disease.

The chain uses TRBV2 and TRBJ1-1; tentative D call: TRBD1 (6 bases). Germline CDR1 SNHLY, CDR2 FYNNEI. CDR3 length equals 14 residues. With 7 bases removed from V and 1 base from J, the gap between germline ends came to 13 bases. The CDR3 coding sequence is TGTGCCAGCATCAAGGACAGAGCGAACACTGAAGCTTTCTTT. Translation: CASIKDRANTEAFF.

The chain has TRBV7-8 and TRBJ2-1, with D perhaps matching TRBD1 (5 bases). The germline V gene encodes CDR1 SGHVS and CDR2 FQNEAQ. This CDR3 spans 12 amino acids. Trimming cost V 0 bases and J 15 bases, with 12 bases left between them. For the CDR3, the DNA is TGTGCCAGCAGCTTAGCGGGGCGAAAGCGGTTCTTC. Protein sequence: CASSLAGRKRFF.

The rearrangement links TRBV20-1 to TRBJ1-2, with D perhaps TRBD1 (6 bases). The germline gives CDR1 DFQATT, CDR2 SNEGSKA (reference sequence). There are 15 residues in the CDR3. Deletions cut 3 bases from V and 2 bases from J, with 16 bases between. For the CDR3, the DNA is TGCAGTGCTAGTCCCGGACAGCGAGACAACTATGGCTACACCTTC. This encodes CSASPGQRDNYGYTF.

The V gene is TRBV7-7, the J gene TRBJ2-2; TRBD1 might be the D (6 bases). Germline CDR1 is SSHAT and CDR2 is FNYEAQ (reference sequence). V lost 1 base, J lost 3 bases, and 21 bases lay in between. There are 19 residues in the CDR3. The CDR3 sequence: CASSLDPPHQTGHTGELFF. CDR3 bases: TGTGCCAGCAGCTTAGATCCCCCCCATCAAACAGGGCACACCGGGGAGCTGTTTTTT. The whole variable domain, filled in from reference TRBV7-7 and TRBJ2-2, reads GAGVSQSPRYKVTKRGQDVTLRCDPISSHATLYWYQQALGQGPEFLTYFNYEAQPDKSGLPSDRFSAERPEGSISTLTIQRTEQRDSAMYRCASSLDPPHQTGHTGELFFGEGSRLTVL.

The CDR3 loop reads CASSLTRQYQETQYF. The CDR3 coding sequence is TGCGCCAGCAGCTTGACCAGGCAGTACCAAGAGACCCAGTACTTC. The gene calls are TRBV5-1 and TRBJ2-5; D gene uncertain. CDR3 length: 15 residues. Trimming shortened V by 1 base and J by 0 bases, and 10 bases separated the two germline ends. The V gene's germline CDR1 is SGHRS and CDR2 YFSETQ.

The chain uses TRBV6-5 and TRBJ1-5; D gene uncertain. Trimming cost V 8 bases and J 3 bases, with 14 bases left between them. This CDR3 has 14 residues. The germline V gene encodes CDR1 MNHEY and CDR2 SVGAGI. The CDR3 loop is CASSGSQANQPQHF. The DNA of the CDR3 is TGTGCCAGCTCTGGGTCCCAGGCCAATCAGCCCCAGCATTTT.

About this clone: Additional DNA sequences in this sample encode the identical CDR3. The CDR3 DNA sequence: TGTGCCAGCTCACCAGGGCAAATATATGGCTACACCTTC. Amino acids: CASSPGQIYGYTF. The chain recombines TRBV18 with TRBJ1-2, with D hard to call. V shed 2 bases and J shed 5 bases, with 9 bases lying between them. The CDR3 runs to 13 residues. Germline V CDR1 and CDR2: KGHSH, LQKENI. Filled out from reference TRBV18 and TRBJ1-2, the complete variable domain reads NAGVMQNPRHLVRRRGQEARLRCSPMKGHSHVYWYRQLPEEGLKFMVYLQKENIIDESGMPKERFSAEFPKEGPSILRIQQVVRGDSAAYFCASSPGQIYGYTFGSGTRLTVV.

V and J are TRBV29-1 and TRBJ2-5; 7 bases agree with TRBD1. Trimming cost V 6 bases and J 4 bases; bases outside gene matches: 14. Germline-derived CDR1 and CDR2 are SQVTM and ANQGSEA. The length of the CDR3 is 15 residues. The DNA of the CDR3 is TGCAGCGTGCGACAGGGTTGGGGTTGGGGAGAGACCCAGTACTTC. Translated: CSVRQGWGWGETQYF.

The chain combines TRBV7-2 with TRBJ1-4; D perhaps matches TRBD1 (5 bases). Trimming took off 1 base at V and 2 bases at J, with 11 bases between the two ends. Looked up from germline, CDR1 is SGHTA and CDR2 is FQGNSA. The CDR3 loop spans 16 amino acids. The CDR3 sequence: CASSLGPGGTNEKLFF. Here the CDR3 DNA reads TGTGCCAGCAGCTTAGGGCCCGGGGGGACTAATGAAAAACTGTTTTTT.

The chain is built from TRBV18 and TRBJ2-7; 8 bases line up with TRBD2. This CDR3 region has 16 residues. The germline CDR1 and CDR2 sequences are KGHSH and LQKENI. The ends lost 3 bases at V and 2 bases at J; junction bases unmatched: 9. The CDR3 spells CASSPTQTSAAYEQYF. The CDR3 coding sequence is TGTGCCAGCTCACCTACTCAGACTAGCGCGGCCTACGAGCAGTACTTC.

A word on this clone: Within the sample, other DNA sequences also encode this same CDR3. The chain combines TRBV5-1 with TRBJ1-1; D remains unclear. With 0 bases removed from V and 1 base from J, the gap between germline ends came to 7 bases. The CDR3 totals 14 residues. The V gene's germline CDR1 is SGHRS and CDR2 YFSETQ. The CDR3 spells CASSLEGGNTEAFF. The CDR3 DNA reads TGCGCCAGCAGCTTGGAAGGCGGGAACACTGAAGCTTTCTTT.

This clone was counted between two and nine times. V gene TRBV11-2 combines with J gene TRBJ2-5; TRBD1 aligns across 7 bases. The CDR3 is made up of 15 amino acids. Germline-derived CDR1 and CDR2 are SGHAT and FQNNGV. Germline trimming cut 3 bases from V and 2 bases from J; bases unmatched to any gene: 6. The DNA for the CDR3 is TGTGCCAGCAGCTTTGACGGGACAGCACAAGAGACCCAGTACTTC. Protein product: CASSFDGTAQETQYF.

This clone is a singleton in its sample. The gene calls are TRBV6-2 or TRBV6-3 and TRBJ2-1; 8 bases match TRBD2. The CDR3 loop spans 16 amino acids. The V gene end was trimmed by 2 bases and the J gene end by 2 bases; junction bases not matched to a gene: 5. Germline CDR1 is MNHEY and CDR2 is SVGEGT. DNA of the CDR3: TGTGCCAGCAGTTACGGAGCGGGAGTCCCCTACAATGAGCAGTTCTTC. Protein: CASSYGAGVPYNEQFF.

CDR3 sequence: CASSLTGGDSNQPQHF. For the CDR3, the DNA is TGTGCCAGTAGCCTCACAGGGGGCGATAGCAATCAGCCCCAGCATTTT. The chain uses TRBV19 and TRBJ1-5, with TRBD1 identical over 9 bases. Unmatched junction bases numbered 6, after V lost 6 bases and J lost 0 bases. Germline values: CDR1 LNHDA, CDR2 SQIVND (reference sequence). This CDR3 spans 16 amino acids. The full variable domain, its missing parts supplied by reference TRBV19 and TRBJ1-5, is DGGITQSPKYLFRKEGQNVTLSCEQNLNHDAMYWYRQDPGQGLRLIYYSQIVNDFQKGDIAEGYSVSREKKESFPLTVTSAQKNPTAFYLCASSLTGGDSNQPQHFGDGTRLSIL.

DNA for the CDR3: TGTGCCTGGAGTGTTAATTGGGACAGCCATGGCTACACCTTC. Amino acid sequence: CAWSVNWDSHGYTF. The genes are TRBV30 and TRBJ1-2; 7 bases fit TRBD1. The germline V gene encodes CDR1 GTSNPN and CDR2 SVGIG (reference sequence). This CDR3 is 14 amino acids long. The J segment lost 6 bases and the V segment lost 0 bases, leaving 7 bases of the junction unmatched.

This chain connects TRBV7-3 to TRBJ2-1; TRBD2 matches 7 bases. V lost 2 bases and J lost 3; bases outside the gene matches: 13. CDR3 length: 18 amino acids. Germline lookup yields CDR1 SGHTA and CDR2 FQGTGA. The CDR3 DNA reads TGTGCCAGCAGCTTATTTGCCCGGGGGGAGGGCCGCTACAATGAGCAGTTCTTC. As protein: CASSLFARGEGRYNEQFF.

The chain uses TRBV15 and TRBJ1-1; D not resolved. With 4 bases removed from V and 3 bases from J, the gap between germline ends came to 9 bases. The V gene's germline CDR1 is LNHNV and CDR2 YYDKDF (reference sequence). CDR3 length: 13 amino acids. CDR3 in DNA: TGTGCCACCAGCATCTCGTCGGACACTGAAGCTTTCTTT. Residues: CATSISSDTEAFF.

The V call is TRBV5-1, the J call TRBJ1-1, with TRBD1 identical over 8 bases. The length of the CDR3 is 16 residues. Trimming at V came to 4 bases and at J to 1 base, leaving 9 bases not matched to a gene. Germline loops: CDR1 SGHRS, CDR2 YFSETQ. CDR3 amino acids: CASSIRQQGENTEAFF. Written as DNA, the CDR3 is TGCGCCAGCAGCATAAGACAACAGGGGGAGAACACTGAAGCTTTCTTT.

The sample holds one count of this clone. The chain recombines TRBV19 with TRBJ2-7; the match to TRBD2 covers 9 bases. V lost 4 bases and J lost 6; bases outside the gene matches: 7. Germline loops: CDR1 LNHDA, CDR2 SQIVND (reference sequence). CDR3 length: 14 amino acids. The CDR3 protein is CASSTPGLAFEQYF. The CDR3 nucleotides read TGTGCCAGTAGTACTCCGGGACTAGCTTTCGAGCAGTACTTC.

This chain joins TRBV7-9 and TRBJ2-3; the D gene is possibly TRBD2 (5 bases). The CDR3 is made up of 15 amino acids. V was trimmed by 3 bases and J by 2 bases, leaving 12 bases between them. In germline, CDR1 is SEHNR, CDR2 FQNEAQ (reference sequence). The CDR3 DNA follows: TGTGCCAGCAGCTTTACTAGTGGGGTCACAGATACGCAGTATTTT. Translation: CASSFTSGVTDTQYF.

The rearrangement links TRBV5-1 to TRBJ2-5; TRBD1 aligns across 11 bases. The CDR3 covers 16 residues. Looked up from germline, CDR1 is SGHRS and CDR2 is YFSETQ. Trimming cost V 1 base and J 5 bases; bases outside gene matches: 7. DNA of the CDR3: TGCGCCAGCAGCTTGTGGGGGACAGGGGGAAGTGAGACCCAGTACTTC. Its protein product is CASSLWGTGGSETQYF.

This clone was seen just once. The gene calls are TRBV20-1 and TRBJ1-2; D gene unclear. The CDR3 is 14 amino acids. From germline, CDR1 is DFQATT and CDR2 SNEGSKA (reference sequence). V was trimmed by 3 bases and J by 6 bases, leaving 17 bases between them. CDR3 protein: CSASAGIEEDGYTF. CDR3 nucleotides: TGCAGTGCTAGTGCGGGGATCGAGGAAGATGGCTACACCTTC.

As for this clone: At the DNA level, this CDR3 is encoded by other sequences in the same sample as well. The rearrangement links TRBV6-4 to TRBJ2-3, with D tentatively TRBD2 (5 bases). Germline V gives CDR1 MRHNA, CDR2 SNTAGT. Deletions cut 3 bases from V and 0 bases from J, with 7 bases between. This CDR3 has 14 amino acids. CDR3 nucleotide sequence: TGTGCCAGCAGTGAGTTAGCGAGCACAGATACGCAGTATTTT. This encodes CASSELASTDTQYF.

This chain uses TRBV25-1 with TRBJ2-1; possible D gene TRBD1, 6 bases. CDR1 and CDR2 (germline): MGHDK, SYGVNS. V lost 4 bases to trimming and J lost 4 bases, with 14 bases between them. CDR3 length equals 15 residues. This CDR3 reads CASSGPGTFYNEQFF. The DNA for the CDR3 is TGTGCCAGCAGTGGCCCCGGGACATTTTACAATGAGCAGTTCTTC.

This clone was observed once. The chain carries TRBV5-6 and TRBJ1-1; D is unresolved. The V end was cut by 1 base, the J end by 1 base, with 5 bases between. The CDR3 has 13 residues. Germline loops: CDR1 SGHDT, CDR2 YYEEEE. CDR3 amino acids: CASSLYTNTEAFF. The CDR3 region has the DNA TGTGCCAGCAGCTTGTACACGAACACTGAAGCTTTCTTT.